One and the same sample provided the 21 T cell receptor beta chains below, sequenced in a study of blood T cell repertoires in COVID-19 (dated by TCRdb to the early 2020s). Library method: the immunoSEQ multiplex PCR assay. TCRdb stores this immuneACCESS table with in-frame sequences only. Part of the clones is absent; in the studies checked, under half of the shortfall reflects unresolved V genes, and no reason is known for the rest. The sample table contains 65,000 to 95,000 clones; only one count was recorded for roughly 87% of them. The leading ten clones occupy around 8% of the sample. The source material was peripheral blood. The origin of the receptors is a man aged 30-40 years with acute or convalescent COVID-19.

This chain links TRBV28 with TRBJ1-6, with 7 positions matching TRBD1. The CDR3 spans 14 residues. The germline gives CDR1 MDHEN, CDR2 SYDVKM. Unmatched junction bases numbered 3, after V lost 4 bases and J lost 6 bases. The CDR3 region is CASSWTGVNSPLHF. As DNA, the CDR3 is TGTGCCAGCAGTTGGACAGGCGTTAATTCACCCCTCCACTTT.

This chain uses TRBV27 with TRBJ2-7, with a possible D match to TRBD2 (5 bases). Germline lookup yields CDR1 MNHEY and CDR2 SMNVEV (reference sequence). V gave up 0 bases and J gave up 3 bases, with 9 bases separating them. The CDR3 loop spans 14 amino acids. DNA for the CDR3: TGTGCCAGCAGTTTATCCGGGGTAAGCTACGAGCAGTACTTC. This codes for CASSLSGVSYEQYF.

The rearrangement uses TRBV5-1 and TRBJ2-1, with 11 bases lining up with TRBD1. The CDR3 consists of 15 residues. Looked up from germline, CDR1 is SGHRS and CDR2 is YFSETQ. V dropped 4 bases and J dropped 10; count of bases not matched to a gene: 10. In DNA, the CDR3 is TGCGCCAGCAGCCTTGGACAGGGGGCGCTTGAGGAGCAGTTCTTC. The encoded protein is CASSLGQGALEEQFF.

The CDR3, as DNA: TGTGCCAGCAGCTTTCTTCAGGGAGGACCCCTCCACTTT. This translates into CASSFLQGGPLHF. The genes are TRBV6-4 and TRBJ1-6; tentatively, D is TRBD1 (5 bases). Germline CDR1 reads MRHNA; CDR2 reads SNTAGT. Between the trimmed V and J ends, which lost 6 bases and 12 bases, there was a span of 15 bases. This CDR3 has 13 residues.

V and J are TRBV5-1 and TRBJ2-1; maybe TRBD1 (6 bases). The germline gives CDR1 SGHRS, CDR2 YFSETQ. This CDR3 has 13 amino acids. The V gene lost 1 base and the J gene lost 10 bases, with 12 bases spanning the gap. CDR3 protein: CASSLWYGTEQFF. In nucleotides, the CDR3 is TGCGCCAGCAGCTTGTGGTACGGGACAGAGCAGTTCTTC.

The genes are TRBV28 and TRBJ2-3; possibly TRBD2 for D (6 bases). The CDR3 length is 19 residues. Trimming took off 4 bases at V and 1 base at J, with 24 bases between the two ends. Looked up from germline, CDR1 is MDHEN and CDR2 is SYDVKM. This chain's CDR3 is CASSSPDRRGTHRTDTQYF. CDR3 DNA: TGTGCCAGCAGTTCCCCGGACCGCCGGGGGACTCACCGCACAGATACGCAGTATTTT. Supplemented by reference TRBV28 and TRBJ2-3, the full variable domain reads DVKVTQSSRYLVKRTGEKVFLECVQDMDHENMFWYRQDPGLGLRLIYFSYDVKMKEKGDIPEGYSVSREKKERFSLILESASTNQTSMYLCASSSPDRRGTHRTDTQYFGPGTRLTVL.

This clone has just a few counts. V is TRBV5-4 and J is TRBJ2-7; D not certain. Germline V CDR1 and CDR2: SGHNT, YYREEE (reference sequence). This CDR3 is built from 14 residues. The V and J ends lost 4 bases and 3 bases respectively, with 14 bases between them. The CDR3 region is CASSPDGFGYEQYF. The DNA of the CDR3 is TGTGCCAGCAGCCCAGACGGGTTCGGCTACGAGCAGTACTTC. Drawing the rest from reference TRBV5-4 and TRBJ2-7, the complete variable domain is ETGVTQSPTHLIKTRGQQVTLRCSSQSGHNTVSWYQQALGQGPQFIFQYYREEENGRGNFPPRFSGLQFPNYSSELNVNALELDDSALYLCASSPDGFGYEQYFGPGTRLTVT.

This rearrangement joins TRBV6-6 to TRBJ1-1; maybe TRBD1 (6 bases). This CDR3 has 15 residues. Germline V gives CDR1 MNHNY, CDR2 SVGAGI (reference sequence). V lost 6 bases and J 0 bases, leaving 14 bases between the germline ends. CDR3 DNA sequence: TGTGCCAGCAGCTCGCACAGGGCTGTGAACACTGAAGCTTTCTTT. It translates to CASSSHRAVNTEAFF.

The CDR3, as DNA: TGTGCCAGCAGTCCAAATGACAGGGTCGACTATGGCTACACCTTC. Protein: CASSPNDRVDYGYTF. The gene calls are TRBV6-5 and TRBJ1-2; 7 nucleotides match TRBD1. Trimming cost V 5 bases and J 3 bases; bases outside gene matches: 9. This CDR3 is built from 15 residues. Germline CDR1 MNHEY, CDR2 SVGAGI.

This chain joins TRBV7-3 and TRBJ2-3, with 7 bases lining up with TRBD2. The V gene end was trimmed by 5 bases and the J gene end by 1 base; junction bases not matched to a gene: 12. Germline V CDR1 and CDR2: SGHTA, FQGTGA. The CDR3 loop spans 17 amino acids. CDR3 sequence reads: CASSPYGGGPGTDTQYF. The CDR3 DNA follows: TGTGCCAGCAGCCCCTATGGGGGAGGGCCGGGCACAGATACGCAGTATTTT.

The chain links TRBV30 to TRBJ2-7, with D tentatively TRBD1 (6 bases). This CDR3 has 12 residues. Trimming cost V 3 bases and J 0 bases, with 6 bases left between them. The V gene's germline CDR1 is GTSNPN and CDR2 SVGIG (reference sequence). The CDR3 loop reads CAWRDSSYEQYF. The CDR3 region has the DNA TGTGCCTGGAGGGACAGCTCCTACGAGCAGTACTTC.

This chain links TRBV27 with TRBJ1-1; possible D gene TRBD1, 5 bases. The ends were cut back, 5 bases at V and 0 bases at J, with 13 bases in the middle. Per germline, CDR1 MNHEY and CDR2 SMNVEV (reference sequence). The CDR3 sequence is 15 residues long. The CDR3: CASSTGLSLNTEAFF. CDR3 coding DNA: TGTGCCAGCAGTACGGGACTCTCCCTGAACACTGAAGCTTTCTTT.

On this clone: Within the sample, other DNA sequences also encode this same CDR3. V gene TRBV20-1 combines with J gene TRBJ2-7, with D unclear. CDR3 length equals 10 residues. Trimming removed 6 bases at V and 4 bases at J, with 7 bases between. Germline values: CDR1 DFQATT, CDR2 SNEGSKA (reference sequence). The CDR3 spells CSARGYEQYF. The CDR3 DNA sequence: TGCAGTGCCCGCGGTTACGAGCAGTACTTC.

The genes are TRBV7-7 and TRBJ2-3; unclear D gene. Germline CDR1 and CDR2: SSHAT and FNYEAQ (reference sequence). The CDR3 covers 13 residues. V was pared by 1 base and J by 6 bases, with 8 bases between. The CDR3, as DNA: TGTGCCAGCAGCTTAGACCTAGAGGATACGCAGTATTTT. It codes for CASSLDLEDTQYF.

V usage is TRBV12-3 or TRBV12-4 and J usage is TRBJ2-7; no clear D. The CDR3 has 11 residues. The V gene lost 6 bases and the J gene lost 4 bases, with 7 bases spanning the gap. The CDR3: CASSLGYEQYF. The CDR3 nucleotides are TGTGCCAGCAGCCTCGGTTACGAGCAGTACTTC.

About this clone: The same CDR3 is also encoded by other DNA sequences in this sample. The CDR3 DNA reads as TGCGCCAGCAGCTTACCGGGGTATGGCTACACCTTC. Translated, it gives CASSLPGYGYTF. The rearrangement joins TRBV5-1 to TRBJ1-2; the D is unclear. CDR3 length: 12 amino acids. The germline V gene encodes CDR1 SGHRS and CDR2 YFSETQ. V shed 2 bases and J shed 5 bases, with 7 bases lying between them.

J is TRBJ2-3 and V is TRBV5-5, with 9 positions matching TRBD1. The length of the CDR3 is 14 residues. The V gene's germline CDR1 is SGHKS and CDR2 YYEKEE (reference sequence). V gave up 4 bases and J gave up 3 bases; unmatched junction bases: 3. The CDR3 region is CASSPGQGTDTQYF. CDR3 coding DNA: TGTGCCAGCAGCCCGGGACAGGGAACAGATACGCAGTATTTT.

The V call is TRBV6-6, the J call TRBJ2-7; 9 positions match TRBD1. This CDR3 spans 15 amino acids. From germline, CDR1 is MNHNY and CDR2 SVGAGI (reference sequence). V lost 2 bases and J lost 3; bases outside the gene matches: 5. CDR3 protein: CASSYQGTGFYEQYF. CDR3 coding DNA: TGTGCCAGCAGTTACCAAGGGACAGGGTTCTACGAGCAGTACTTC.

The V and J genes are TRBV4-1 and TRBJ1-3; 10 nucleotides agree with TRBD1. V trimming: 4 bases; J trimming: 4 bases; junction bases outside the gene matches: 10. Per the germline V gene, CDR1 is MGHRA and CDR2 is YSYEKL. This CDR3 has 17 residues. CDR3 bases: TGCGCCAGCAGCCGACTAGAAGGGACAGGGGTCGGAAACACCATATATTTT. Amino acid sequence: CASSRLEGTGVGNTIYF.

This clone appeared once. The chain is built from TRBV7-2 and TRBJ2-1; 7 nucleotides line up with TRBD2. With 3 bases clipped from V and 3 bases from J, the junction kept 5 bases outside the gene matches. CDR3 size: 15 residues. Germline values: CDR1 SGHTA, CDR2 FQGNSA. CDR3 region: CASSFRTSNYNEQFF. The DNA for the CDR3 is TGTGCCAGCAGCTTTAGGACTAGTAACTACAATGAGCAGTTCTTC.

This clone was seen just once. V and J are TRBV20-1 and TRBJ2-7; 9 nucleotides agree with TRBD2. The CDR3 sequence is 14 residues long. Germline loops: CDR1 DFQATT, CDR2 SNEGSKA (reference sequence). V lost 3 bases, J lost 3 bases, and 6 bases stayed unmatched. The CDR3 region is CSASVREGYYEQYF. DNA for the CDR3: TGCAGTGCTAGTGTGCGGGAGGGCTACTACGAGCAGTACTTC.